This T cell receptor (beta chain) emerged from a study of regulatory T cells in long-lasting Graves disease (dated by TCRdb to about 2021). Regarding the study in general: Newly diagnosed Graves' disease patients had taken antithyroid drugs for less than 3 months. TCR sequencing covered roughly 13 persistent and some 20 newly diagnosed Graves' disease patients, around 35 samples in total. Patients with persistent Graves' disease were compared with patients with newly diagnosed Graves' disease using TCR sequencing and RNA sequencing of peripheral blood. The study was registered as a clinical trial and conducted in China.

Interpreted using the paper, the time point label stands for: newly diagnosed GD, antithyroid drugs for less than 3 months. RNA was extracted from PBMCs in TRIzol for both TCR sequencing and RNA sequencing. The diagnosis of Graves' disease was made according to American Thyroid Association guidelines. Recruitment of patients was carried out at an endocrinology department in Xi'an, China. Each patient gave around 9.2 milliliters of peripheral blood, collected in an EDTA anticoagulant tube. Ficoll Paque Plus density gradient separation was used to isolate PBMCs, and no additional T cell sorting was done. RNA quality was checked with an Agilent 2100 Bioanalyzer and agarose gel, and concentration with a NanoDrop 2000. This clonotype showed up many times. Its specific antigen is unknown. No base-level quality is on record; no much larger clone is a single base apart. The library came from multiplex PCR. Sequenced using an Illumina HiSeq 4000. TCR beta libraries were built with iRepertoire HTBI primers and Arm-PCR amplification of CDR3 regions. PCR products were gel purified before sequencing. The authors' analysis ran thus. Gene usage analysis of CDR3 amino acid clonotypes used the roughly 60 TRBV and approximately 13 TRBJ segments found across samples. COPE and FqMerger were used to merge the filtered high-quality paired reads into contigs. BLAST was used to align contigs to IMGT TRBV, TRBD and TRBJ reference genes, with CDR3 defined following IMGT. Any clonotype with a frequency above 0.1% was classified as a highly expanded clone. Shannon entropy served as the measure of repertoire diversity, while the Gini coefficient captured V-J evenness. Public clonotypes were defined as clonotypes shared by more than one individual. Clones were called with MiXCR by TCRdb after fastp trimmed the public reads at Q25, and only in-frame beta chains were retained. Entries are consolidated by CDR3 protein sequence, retaining the most common genes and DNA. The V and J calls were not made by the authors but by TCRdb's processing. This sample has about 520,000 distinct CDR3 sequences in its table, and around 13% of those were observed once. More than 8% of the sample belongs to the ten largest clones.

Study-level results and caveats: Persistent disease showed preferential use of TRBV28, TRBJ1-2 and TRBJ2-5, whereas newly diagnosed disease favored TRBV20-1 and TRBJ2-1. More public clonotypes were shared among persistent patients (around 3,000) than among newly diagnosed patients (more than 900). Compared with newly diagnosed patients, patients with persistent Graves' disease had lower TCR Shannon entropy and fewer highly expanded clones, which suggests clonal expansion. The study examined only peripheral blood because the primary lesion, thyroid tissue, could not be accessed. Only the TCR beta chain was sequenced and analyzed. The authors noted that the small sample size was a limitation that may lower accuracy.

V and J are truncated by 2 bases and 7 bases respectively, leaving an intervening sequence of 9 bases. Via the germline V gene, CDR1 is SNHLY and CDR2 FYNNEI. The CDR3 runs 13 amino acids, cysteine and phenylalanine included. Only the CDR3 DNA stays, 39 bases, in frame from base 1. This sample also belongs to another study, concerning T cells in Graves' hyperthyroidism and ophthalmopathy. As the second study states: A patient counted as having stable Graves' hyperthyroidism if no progression to ophthalmopathy occurred over 18 months of follow-up. Hyperthyroidism patients were newly diagnosed, with disease duration under 2 months, and aged 18 to 65 years. Any patient with an uncontrolled infection, another autoimmune disease, pregnancy or lactation was excluded. Clinical symptoms, serum thyroxine and TRAb, thyroid ultrasound, and orbital computed tomography formed the basis for the diagnoses. For the first round of RT-PCR on the TCR CDR3, the HTBI primer set was used together with the Qiagen OneStep RT-PCR kit. Most expanded thyroid clonotypes (frequency above 0.001) were also found in blood, which suggests that blood repertoires may mirror thyroid immune responses. A model built on a 13 V-J signature distinguished ophthalmopathy from stable hyperthyroidism, reaching about 88% sensitivity and 81.08% specificity in cross-validation and 80%/75% in testing. In validation, progression to ophthalmopathy was predicted by the model with nearly 71% sensitivity and roughly 76% specificity, a median of approximately 6.5 months before onset. To identify distinguishing TCR V-J signatures, a discovery cohort of roughly 100 patients was used, comprising 43 with Graves' ophthalmopathy and 57 with stable Graves' hyperthyroidism. Whether ophthalmopathy could be predicted prospectively was tested in an independent validation cohort made up of 18 to 20 hyperthyroidism patients plus 17 patients who later progressed to ophthalmopathy. The 95 to 100 discovery patients were randomly split 7:3 into training and test sets. In roughly six Graves' hyperthyroidism patients, the study also compared T-cell repertoires from thyroid tissue with T-cell repertoires from blood. After blood sampling, hyperthyroidism patients were treated with methimazole at a starting dose of 30 mg daily, and ophthalmopathy patients were treated with high-dose intravenous methylprednisolone. The libraries were constructed in a second round of multiplex PCR and then size-selected and purified. The libraries were sequenced on an Illumina HiSeq2000 using paired-end 100 bp reads. SOAPnuke was used to process the raw data, with reads discarded if the reads contained adapters or uncalled bases, had a mean Phred below 15, or lacked an exact constant-primer or identifier match. COPE v1.2.5 was used to merge high-quality paired reads, and clonotypes were defined as unique nucleotide sequences. Clonotypes were aligned to IMGT TRBV, TRBD and TRBJ reference segments using MiTCR v1.1. The analysis was restricted to V-J combinations with a frequency above 0.0001, which together covered 99.2% of the repertoires. The TCS score was defined as the ratio of F50 (clonal expansion) to E x V (chaos), calculated using BLOSUM62-based TCRdist between CDR3 peptides within each V-J. Welch's t-statistics and random forest reduced roughly 530 V-J features to 10 to 15, which were used in a naive Bayes classifier (R e1071). Sample size was not statistically predetermined, and blinding of investigators to group allocation was not performed. The paper describes TCR Vbeta CDR3 sequencing of more than 120 peripheral blood samples, made up of 43 ophthalmopathy patients, around 78 hyperthyroidism patients and 17 progressor patients.

Here the chain combines TRBV2 and TRBJ1-3; no D gene is confidently identified. This TCR was sampled from a woman in her 30s with Graves disease. Donor details come from another sample of the same person, matched by shared clones. This sample comprised peripheral blood mononuclear cells (PBMCs), obtained at new diagnosis, from a patient treated with antithyroid drugs. CDR3 sequence: CASSESRRNTIYF. The sequence in DNA is TGTGCCAGCAGTGAAAGTAGGCGGAACACCATATATTTT.